The text below deals with one TCR beta chain. This clone has more than one count but fewer than ten. Its antigen is still unknown. The input lacks base qualities; no much larger clone sits a single base away. V is cut by 0 bases and J by 7 bases, and the space between the germline ends is 10 bases. For CDR1 and CDR2, the germline V gene lists ENHRY and SYGVKD. From the cysteine up to the phenylalanine, the CDR3 has a length of 14 residues. Just the 42-base CDR3 DNA is kept, in frame starting at base 1. The library came from the immunoSEQ multiplex PCR assay. For TCR sequencing, RNA was extracted from every sample and reverse transcribed into cDNA to serve as template. SuperScript III was used for first-strand cDNA synthesis, primed with a 2:1 mix of oligo-dT and random hexamers. A synthetic immune receptor repertoire was used to measure amplification bias, and any remaining bias was corrected computationally. Concerning the study's data processing: Raw reads were preprocessed to remove errors, and CDR3 was defined according to IMGT conventions as the region from the conserved cysteine to phenylalanine. To get clonality, Shannon entropy was normalized by log2 of the number of productive unique TCRs and the result was subtracted from 1. Whether each scalp clone was CD4 or CD8 was inferred by checking scalp TCRbeta sequences against the CD4 and CD8 repertoires from sorted blood. Held by TCRdb, this immuneACCESS table contains in-frame sequences only and omits some clones. Under half of the omission traces to an unresolved V gene where checked; the cause of the rest is unknown. The V and J calls and clone size come from that table; D and trimming were worked out from the DNA. The sample table shows approximately 180,000 clones, and just under 65% are seen once. Roughly 1.3% of the sample is taken by the ten largest.

The data were obtained in a study of CD8+ T cells in alopecia areata (dated by TCRdb to the late 2010s). About the study as a whole: The treated patients, all with moderate-to-severe alopecia areata, were enrolled in an open-label pilot trial of oral tofacitinib given at 5 to 10 mg twice daily. Human TCRbeta sequencing covered scalp tissue and sorted CD4+ and CD8+ peripheral blood T cells from patchy and totalis/universalis alopecia areata patients and healthy controls. Patients stayed on tofacitinib for 6 to 18 months and then had 6 months of follow-up off drug so that delayed response and recurrence could be assessed. In treated patients, disease severity was measured using the SALT score, which gives the percentage of scalp surface area affected. Biopsies were taken from tofacitinib-treated patients at baseline and at 4 and 24 weeks of treatment, and a later scalp biopsy was taken in several of the tofacitinib-treated patients. The study used high-throughput TCRbeta sequencing to examine T cell clonal expansion in alopecia areata, in both the C3H/HeJ mouse model and human patients. Clonality in the scalp was compared among normal scalp (n=4), patchy alopecia areata scalp (n=8), and alopecia totalis/universalis scalp (n=8). RNA came from the PAXgene miRNA kit for fixed scalp, the miRNeasy kit for PBMCs, and the RNeasy kit for mouse skin. TCRbeta CDR3 regions were amplified by immunoSEQ multiplex PCR using 35 Vbeta forward and 13 Jbeta reverse primers. General conclusions and limits of the study: Compared with normal scalp, lesional scalp, particularly in alopecia totalis/universalis, had higher clonality and more expanded CD8+ clones, which suggests antigenic drive. Many expanded lesional clones were found to persist in scalp and blood during tofacitinib treatment, and relapse after treatment cessation may be partly explained by this persistence. Because the treated cohort was small and had only one nonresponder, larger studies are needed to examine links between baseline CD8+ expansion and response. Unlike mouse skin, which is dominated by gammadelta T cells, normal human skin has resident alphabeta T cells that are also sequenced, and this complicates analysis of the scalp TCR repertoire. Scalp clonality and the number of expanded CD8+ clones among the top 100 scalp clones were significantly decreased by tofacitinib. TCR sequences shared between patients were less clear than in mice, possibly partly because of HLA diversity in the patient population.

Per the publication, the treatment or condition label means: oral pan-JAK inhibitor, 5-10 mg twice daily. Lesional scalp punch biopsies and peripheral blood were obtained from alopecia areata patients. PBMCs were separated by density centrifugation and stained for CD3, CD4 and CD8, after which CD4+ and CD8+ T cells were sorted on a FACSAria. The sequences come from CD4+ T cells sorted from blood, collected between weeks 49 and 50, from a patient treated with tofacitinib. The sequence derives from a human donor with alopecia areata. The V and J segments used are TRBV10-3 and TRBJ2-4; no D gene can be assigned with confidence. At the DNA level, the sequence is TGTGCCATCAGTGAGTCGCAGGAACCGAACATTCAGTACTTC. This codes for CAISESQEPNIQYF.